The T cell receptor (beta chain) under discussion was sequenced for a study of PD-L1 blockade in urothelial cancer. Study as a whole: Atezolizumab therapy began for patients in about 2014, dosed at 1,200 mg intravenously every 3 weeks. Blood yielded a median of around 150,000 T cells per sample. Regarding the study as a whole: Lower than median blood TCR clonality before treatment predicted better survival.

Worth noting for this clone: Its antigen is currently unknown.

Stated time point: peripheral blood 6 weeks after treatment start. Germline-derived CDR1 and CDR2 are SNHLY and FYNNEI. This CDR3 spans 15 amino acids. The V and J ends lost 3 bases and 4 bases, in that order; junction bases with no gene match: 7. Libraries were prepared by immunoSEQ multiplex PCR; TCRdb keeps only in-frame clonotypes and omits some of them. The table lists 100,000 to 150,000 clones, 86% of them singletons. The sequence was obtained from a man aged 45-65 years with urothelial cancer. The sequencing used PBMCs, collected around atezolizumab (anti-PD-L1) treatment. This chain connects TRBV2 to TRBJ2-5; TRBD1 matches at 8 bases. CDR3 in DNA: TGTGCCAGCAGTGATTTAGGGACAGGTTTAGAGACCCAGTACTTC. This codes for CASSDLGTGLETQYF.